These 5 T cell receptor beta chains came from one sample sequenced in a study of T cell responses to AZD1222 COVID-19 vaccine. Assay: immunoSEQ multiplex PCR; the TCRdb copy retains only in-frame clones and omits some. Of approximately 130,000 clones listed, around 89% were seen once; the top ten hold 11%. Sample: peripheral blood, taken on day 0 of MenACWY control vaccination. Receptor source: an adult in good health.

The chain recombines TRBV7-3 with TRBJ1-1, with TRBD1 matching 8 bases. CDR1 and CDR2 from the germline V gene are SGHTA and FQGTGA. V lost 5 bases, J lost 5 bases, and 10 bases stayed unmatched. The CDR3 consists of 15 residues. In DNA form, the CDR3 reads TGTGCCAGCAGCGACCAACAGGGGGGTAGAACTGAAGCTTTCTTT. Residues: CASSDQQGGRTEAFF.

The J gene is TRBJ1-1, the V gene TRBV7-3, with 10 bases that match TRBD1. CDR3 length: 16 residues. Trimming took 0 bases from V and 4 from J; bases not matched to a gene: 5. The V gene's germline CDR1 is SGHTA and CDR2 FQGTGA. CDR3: CASSLTGTGVGTEAFF. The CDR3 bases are TGTGCCAGCAGCTTAACCGGGACAGGGGTCGGCACTGAAGCTTTCTTT.

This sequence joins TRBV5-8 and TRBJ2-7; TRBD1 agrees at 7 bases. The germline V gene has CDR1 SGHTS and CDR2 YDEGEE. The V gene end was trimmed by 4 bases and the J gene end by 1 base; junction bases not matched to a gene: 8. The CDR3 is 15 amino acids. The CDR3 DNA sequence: TGTGCCAGCAGCGCCCGGGACAGAGGGTCCTACGAGCAGTACTTC. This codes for CASSARDRGSYEQYF.

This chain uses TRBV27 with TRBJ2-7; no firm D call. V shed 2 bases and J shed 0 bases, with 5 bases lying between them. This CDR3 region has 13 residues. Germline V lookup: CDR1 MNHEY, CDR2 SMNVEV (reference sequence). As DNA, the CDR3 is TGTGCCAGCAGTTTAGCGGACTCCTACGAGCAGTACTTC. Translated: CASSLADSYEQYF.

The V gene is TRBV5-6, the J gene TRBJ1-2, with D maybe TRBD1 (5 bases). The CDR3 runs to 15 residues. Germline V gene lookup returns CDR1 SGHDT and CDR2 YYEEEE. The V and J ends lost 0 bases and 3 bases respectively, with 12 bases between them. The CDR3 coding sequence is TGTGCCAGCAGCTTGGAGTTACAGGAGCACTATGGCTACACCTTC. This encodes CASSLELQEHYGYTF.